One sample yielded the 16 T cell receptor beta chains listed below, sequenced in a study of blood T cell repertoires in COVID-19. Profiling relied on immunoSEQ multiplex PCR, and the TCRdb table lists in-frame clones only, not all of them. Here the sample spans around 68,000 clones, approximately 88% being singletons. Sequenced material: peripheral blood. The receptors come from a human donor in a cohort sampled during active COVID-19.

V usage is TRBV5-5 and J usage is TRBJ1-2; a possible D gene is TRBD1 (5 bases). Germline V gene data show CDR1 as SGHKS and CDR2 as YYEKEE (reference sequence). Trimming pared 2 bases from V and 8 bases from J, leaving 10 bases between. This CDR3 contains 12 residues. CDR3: CASSFSGYGYTF. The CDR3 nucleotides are TGTGCCAGCAGCTTTTCAGGGTACGGCTACACCTTC.

DNA of the CDR3: TGTGCCAGCAGACTAGCGGCTGCTAATGAGCAGTTCTTC. Amino acid sequence: CASRLAAANEQFF. The V and J genes are TRBV12-3 or TRBV12-4 and TRBJ2-1; 8 bases are shared with TRBD2. The CDR3 is 13 amino acids. Losses at the gene ends were 6 bases for V and 7 bases for J; bases not matched to a gene: 5.

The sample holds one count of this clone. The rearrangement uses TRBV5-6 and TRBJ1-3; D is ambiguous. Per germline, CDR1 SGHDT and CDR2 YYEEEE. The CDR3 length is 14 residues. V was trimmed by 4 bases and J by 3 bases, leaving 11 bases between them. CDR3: CASSPGVVGNTIYF. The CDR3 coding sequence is TGTGCCAGCAGCCCCGGGGTGGTTGGAAACACCATATATTTT. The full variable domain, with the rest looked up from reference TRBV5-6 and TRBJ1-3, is DAGVTQSPTHLIKTRGQQVTLRCSPKSGHDTVSWYQQALGQGPQFIFQYYEEEERQRGNFPDRFSGHQFPNYSSELNVNALLLGDSALYLCASSPGVVGNTIYFGEGSWLTVV.

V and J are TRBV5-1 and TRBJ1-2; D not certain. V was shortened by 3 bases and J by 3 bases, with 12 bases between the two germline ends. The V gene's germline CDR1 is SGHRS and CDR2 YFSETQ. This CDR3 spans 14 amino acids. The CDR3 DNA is TGCGCCAGCAGCTCGGGATCCGCTTACTATGGCTACACCTTC. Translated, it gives CASSSGSAYYGYTF.

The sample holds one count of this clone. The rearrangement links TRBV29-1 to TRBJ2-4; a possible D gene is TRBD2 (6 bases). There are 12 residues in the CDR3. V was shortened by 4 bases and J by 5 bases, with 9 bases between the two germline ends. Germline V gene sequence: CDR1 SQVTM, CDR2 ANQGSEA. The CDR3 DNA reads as TGCAGCGTTGGGTCGGGGGAAAACATTCAGTACTTC. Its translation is CSVGSGENIQYF.

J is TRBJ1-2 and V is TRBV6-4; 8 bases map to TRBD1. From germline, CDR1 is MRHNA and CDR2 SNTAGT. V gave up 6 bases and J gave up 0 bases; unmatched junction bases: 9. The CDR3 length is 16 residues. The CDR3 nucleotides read TGTGCCAGCAGCCCAACCCTGGGACAGGCTAACTATGGCTACACCTTC. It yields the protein CASSPTLGQANYGYTF.

CDR3 DNA sequence: TGTGCCTGCCCGGGACAAGTGAACACTGAAGCTTTCTTT. Protein sequence: CACPGQVNTEAFF. This chain connects TRBV30 to TRBJ1-1, with TRBD1 as a possible D gene (6 bases). V shed 6 bases and J shed 0 bases, with 11 bases lying between them. The V gene's germline CDR1 is GTSNPN and CDR2 SVGIG (reference sequence). The CDR3 has 13 residues. Full variable domain (outside the CDR3, taken from reference TRBV30 and TRBJ1-1): SQTIHQWPATLVQPVGSPLSLECTVEGTSNPNLYWYRQAAGRGLQLLFYSVGIGQISSEVPQNLSASRPQDRQFILSSKKLLLSDSGFYLCACPGQVNTEAFFGQGTRLTVV.

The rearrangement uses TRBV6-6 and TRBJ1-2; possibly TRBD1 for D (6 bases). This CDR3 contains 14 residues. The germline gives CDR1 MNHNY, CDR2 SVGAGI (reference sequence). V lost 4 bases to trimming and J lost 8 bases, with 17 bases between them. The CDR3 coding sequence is TGTGCCAGCAGTTCACAGGGAGAGGGTATCGGCTACACCTTC. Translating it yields CASSSQGEGIGYTF.

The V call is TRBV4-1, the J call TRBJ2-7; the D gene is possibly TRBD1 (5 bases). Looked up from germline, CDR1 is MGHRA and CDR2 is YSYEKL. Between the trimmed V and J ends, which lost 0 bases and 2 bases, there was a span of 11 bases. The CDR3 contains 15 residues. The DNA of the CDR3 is TGCGCCAGCAGCCAAGATTCAGGGATGACCTACGAGCAGTACTTC. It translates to CASSQDSGMTYEQYF.

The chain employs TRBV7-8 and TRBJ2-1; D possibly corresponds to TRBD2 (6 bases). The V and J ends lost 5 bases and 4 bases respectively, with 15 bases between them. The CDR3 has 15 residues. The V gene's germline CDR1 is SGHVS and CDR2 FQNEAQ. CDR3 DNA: TGTGCCAGCAGCCAATCGGGGGAGCTTTACAATGAGCAGTTCTTC. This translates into CASSQSGELYNEQFF.

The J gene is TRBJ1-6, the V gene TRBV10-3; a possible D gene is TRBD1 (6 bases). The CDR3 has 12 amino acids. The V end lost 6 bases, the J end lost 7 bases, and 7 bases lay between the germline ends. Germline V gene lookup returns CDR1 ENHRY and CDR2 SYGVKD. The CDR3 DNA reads TGTGCCATCAGCCAGGGGAATTCACCCCTCCACTTT. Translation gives CAISQGNSPLHF.

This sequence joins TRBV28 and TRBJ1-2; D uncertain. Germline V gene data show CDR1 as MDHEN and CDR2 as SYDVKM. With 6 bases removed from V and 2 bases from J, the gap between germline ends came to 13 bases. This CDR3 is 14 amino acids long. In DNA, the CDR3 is TGTGCCAGCAGCCCCCACAGTGTGAACTATGGCTACACCTTC. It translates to CASSPHSVNYGYTF.

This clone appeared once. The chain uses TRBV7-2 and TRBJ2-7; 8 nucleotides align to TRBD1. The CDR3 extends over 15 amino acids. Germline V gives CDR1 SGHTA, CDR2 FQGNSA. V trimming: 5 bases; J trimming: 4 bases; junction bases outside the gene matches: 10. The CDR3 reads CASSTPQGARYEQYF. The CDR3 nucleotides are TGTGCCAGCAGCACGCCTCAGGGGGCGAGGTACGAGCAGTACTTC. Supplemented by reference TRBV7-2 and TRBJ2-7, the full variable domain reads GAGVSQSPSNKVTEKGKDVELRCDPISGHTALYWYRQSLGQGLEFLIYFQGNSAPDKSGLPSDRFSAERTGGSVSTLTIQRTQQEDSAVYLCASSTPQGARYEQYFGPGTRLTVT.

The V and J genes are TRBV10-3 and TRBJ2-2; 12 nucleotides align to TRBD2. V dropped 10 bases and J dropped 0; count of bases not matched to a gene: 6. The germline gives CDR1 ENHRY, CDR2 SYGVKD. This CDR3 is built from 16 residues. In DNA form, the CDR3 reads TGTGCCACCCGACTAGCGGGGGTCACGAACACCGGGGAGCTGTTTTTT. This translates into CATRLAGVTNTGELFF.

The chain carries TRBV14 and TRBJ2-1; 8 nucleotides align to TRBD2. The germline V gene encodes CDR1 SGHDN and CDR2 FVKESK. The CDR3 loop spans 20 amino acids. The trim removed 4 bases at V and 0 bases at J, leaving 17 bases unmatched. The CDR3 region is CASSPRGGRTFLSSYNEQFF. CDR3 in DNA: TGTGCCAGCAGCCCCCGGGGCGGGAGGACCTTCTTGAGCTCCTACAATGAGCAGTTCTTC.

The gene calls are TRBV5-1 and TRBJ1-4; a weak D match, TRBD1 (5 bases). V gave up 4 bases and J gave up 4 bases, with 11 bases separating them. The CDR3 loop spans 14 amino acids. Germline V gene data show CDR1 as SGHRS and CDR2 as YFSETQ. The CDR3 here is CASSAGKGNEKLFF. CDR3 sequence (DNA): TGCGCCAGCAGCGCAGGGAAGGGTAATGAAAAACTGTTTTTT.